This T cell receptor (beta chain) is from a study of identical twins. Via MiXCR, TCRdb re-called the 5' RACE reads, giving one row per CDR3 protein. The data contain hundreds of thousands of distinct CDR3 sequences, roughly 18% of them seen just once; the ten biggest clones take up 10% to 15%. With regard to this clonotype: The antigen is not known.

CDR1 is MNHNS and CDR2 is SASEGT in the germline V gene. The CDR3 has 13 amino acids. J lost 8 bases, V lost 6 bases, and 3 bases had no gene match. Study outcomes and limitations: Among monozygotic twins, out-of-frame TCR alpha sharing exceeded what models predicted. Insertions were reduced in abundant cord blood beta clonotypes but not in memory repertoires.

In addition, the sample was reused for a study of T cells expressing NK-cell markers. That work contributes: Of the CD8+ T cell pool in over 5 donors, roughly 1.0-8% was accounted for by dominant NKG2C+ clonotypes.

This sequence originates from a woman aged 18 to 35 in good health. The material sequenced was PBMCs. The chain is built from TRBV6-1 and TRBJ1-6, with 8 nucleotides matching TRBD1. CDR3 sequence (DNA): TGTGCCAGCAGGAAGACAGGGGATTCACCCCTCCACTTT. Translation gives CASRKTGDSPLHF.